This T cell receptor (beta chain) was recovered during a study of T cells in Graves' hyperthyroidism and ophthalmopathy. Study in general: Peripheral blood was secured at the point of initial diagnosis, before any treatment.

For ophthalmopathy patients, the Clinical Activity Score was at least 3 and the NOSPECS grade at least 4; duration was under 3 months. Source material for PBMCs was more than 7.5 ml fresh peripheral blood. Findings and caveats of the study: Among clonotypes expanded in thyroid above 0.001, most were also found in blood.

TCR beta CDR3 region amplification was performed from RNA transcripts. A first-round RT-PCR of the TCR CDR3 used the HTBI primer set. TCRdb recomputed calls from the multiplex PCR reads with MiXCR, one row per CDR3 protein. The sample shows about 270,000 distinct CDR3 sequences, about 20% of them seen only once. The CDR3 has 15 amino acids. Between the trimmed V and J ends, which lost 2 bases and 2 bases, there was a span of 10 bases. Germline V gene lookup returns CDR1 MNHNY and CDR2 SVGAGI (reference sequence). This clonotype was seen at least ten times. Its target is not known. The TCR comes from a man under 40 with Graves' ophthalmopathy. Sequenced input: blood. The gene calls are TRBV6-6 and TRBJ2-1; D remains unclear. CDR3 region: CASSYRRETYNEQFF. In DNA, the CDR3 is TGTGCCAGCAGTTACCGCCGAGAGACCTACAATGAGCAGTTCTTC.